This T cell receptor beta chain was found in a study of technical replicates of blood from a handful of donors. The assay was immunoSEQ multiplex PCR, and TCRdb's table has in-frame clones only and misses some. The sample lists some 70,000 clones, 95% to 96% occurring once. V lost 3 bases and J lost 4, with 13 bases in between. Germline loops: CDR1 SGHRS, CDR2 YFSETQ. The CDR3 has 14 residues. This sequence originates from a human donor in good health. The sample comprised T cells isolated from PBMCs. The gene calls are TRBV5-1 and TRBJ2-5; a possible D gene is TRBD2 (6 bases). The CDR3 coding sequence is TGCGCCAGCAGCTACGGGACTGGGGTAGAGACCCAGTACTTC. This gives the protein CASSYGTGVETQYF.